Each of the 10 T cell receptor beta chains below was sequenced from the same sample in a study of blood T cell repertoires in COVID-19. Generated by immunoSEQ multiplex PCR, the TCRdb table keeps only in-frame clones and is missing some. The sample contains some 250,000 clones, approximately 80% of which appear only once. Material for sequencing was peripheral blood. The receptors here all came from a woman aged 18-29 years with acute or convalescent COVID-19.

The chain couples TRBV12-3 or TRBV12-4 to TRBJ2-1; D may be TRBD2 (6 bases). Trimming took 7 bases from V and 9 from J, leaving 10 bases between them. The CDR3 length is 11 residues. In DNA form, the CDR3 reads TGTGCCAGCACCCTGGGGGGTGAGCAGTTCTTC. Protein sequence: CASTLGGEQFF.

The V gene is TRBV9, the J gene TRBJ2-1; 10 positions match TRBD2. J lost 1 base, V lost 1 base, and 2 bases had no gene match. This CDR3 has 16 residues. Germline values: CDR1 SGDLS, CDR2 YYNGEE. The CDR3 reads CASSVMTSGSYNEQFF. The CDR3 region has the DNA TGTGCCAGCAGCGTAATGACTAGCGGGTCCTACAATGAGCAGTTCTTC. Together with reference TRBV9 and TRBJ2-1, the CDR3 gives the full variable domain: DSGVTQTPKHLITATGQRVTLRCSPRSGDLSVYWYQQSLDQGLQFLIQYYNGEERAKGNILERFSAQQFPDLHSELNLSSLELGDSALYFCASSVMTSGSYNEQFFGPGTRLTVL.

The CDR3 DNA reads as TGTGCCAGCTCACCACAGGGGATAGGGCAGTTCTTC. Encoded protein: CASSPQGIGQFF. The gene calls are TRBV18 and TRBJ2-1; tentatively, D is TRBD1 (5 bases). Per germline, CDR1 KGHSH and CDR2 LQKENI. CDR3 length equals 12 residues. The V and J ends lost 1 base and 12 bases respectively, with 10 bases between them.

The chain employs TRBV7-2 and TRBJ2-7; no clear D gene. V lost 5 bases, J lost 3 bases, and 14 bases lay in between. There are 14 residues in the CDR3. Per the germline V gene, CDR1 is SGHTA and CDR2 is FQGNSA. As DNA, the CDR3 is TGTGCCAGCAGCCAAGACTCCCGAAACTACGAGCAGTACTTC. Protein: CASSQDSRNYEQYF.

The chain is built from TRBV11-2 and TRBJ2-7; 7 bases fit TRBD1. The V gene's germline CDR1 is SGHAT and CDR2 FQNNGV. Trimming at V came to 1 base and at J to 4 bases, leaving 16 bases not matched to a gene. This CDR3 has 18 amino acids. CDR3 residues: CASSLALGQELARYEQYF. CDR3 DNA: TGTGCCAGCAGCTTAGCCCTAGGACAGGAGTTGGCGAGGTACGAGCAGTACTTC.

This chain joins TRBV6-2 or TRBV6-3 and TRBJ2-7, with 9 bases that match TRBD2. CDR1 and CDR2 (germline): MNHEY, SVGEGT. This CDR3 has 15 amino acids. V lost 0 bases, J lost 2 bases, and 2 bases stayed unmatched. CDR3 sequence reads: CASSYSTSGPYEQYF. The DNA of the CDR3 is TGTGCCAGCAGTTACTCGACTAGCGGACCCTACGAGCAGTACTTC.

This chain joins TRBV6-2 or TRBV6-3 and TRBJ1-2; 7 bases agree with TRBD1. Trimming at V came to 5 bases and at J to 3 bases, leaving 3 bases not matched to a gene. Germline-derived CDR1 and CDR2 are MNHEY and SVGEGT. The CDR3 loop spans 13 amino acids. The DNA for the CDR3 is TGTGCCAGCAGTCCCGGGACAGACTATGGCTACACCTTC. This gives the protein CASSPGTDYGYTF.

The chain joins TRBV6-5 to TRBJ1-5; D not certain. Germline V gene lookup returns CDR1 MNHEY and CDR2 SVGAGI. The V end was cut by 3 bases, the J end by 0 bases, with 6 bases between. This CDR3 is 14 amino acids long. CDR3 sequence: CASSYTASNQPQHF. CDR3 coding DNA: TGTGCCAGCAGTTATACTGCTAGCAATCAGCCCCAGCATTTT.

The chain has TRBV6-5 and TRBJ2-7; TRBD1 aligns across 8 bases. CDR3 length: 16 amino acids. The J segment lost 6 bases and the V segment lost 0 bases, leaving 10 bases of the junction unmatched. Germline lookup yields CDR1 MNHEY and CDR2 SVGAGI. CDR3 sequence (DNA): TGTGCCAGCAGTTACTCGAGATCAGGGGGCCGGAGCGAGCAGTACTTC. Residues: CASSYSRSGGRSEQYF.

Turning to this clone: This sample includes further DNA sequences coding for the same CDR3. The chain carries TRBV7-2 and TRBJ2-2; weak D call: TRBD1 (6 bases). V was clipped by 5 bases and J by 4 bases, with 11 bases between them. This CDR3 is built from 14 residues. Germline V lookup: CDR1 SGHTA, CDR2 FQGNSA. CDR3 DNA sequence: TGTGCCAGCAGCCCGACAGGAGTCACCGGGGAGCTGTTTTTT. This translates into CASSPTGVTGELFF. Filled out from reference TRBV7-2 and TRBJ2-2, the complete variable domain reads GAGVSQSPSNKVTEKGKDVELRCDPISGHTALYWYRQSLGQGLEFLIYFQGNSAPDKSGLPSDRFSAERTGGSVSTLTIQRTQQEDSAVYLCASSPTGVTGELFFGEGSRLTVL.